The T cell receptor beta chain described here comes from a study of blood T cells in healthy people across ages. Study results and limitations: Observed TCR beta diversity per million T cells went down as age went up. This fall followed a roughly linear course with age. In these data, TCR beta diversity tracked strongly with naive T cell percentage.

The V end was cut by 8 bases, the J end by 2 bases, with 14 bases between. CDR1 is SNHLY and CDR2 is FYNNEI in the germline V gene. This CDR3 is 14 amino acids long. Healthy Russian Caucasian donors spanned ages about 6 to 95 years. This clonotype has only a few counts. No antigen is known for it. Using a J-beta primer mix together with a sample-barcoded 5' primer, a second PCR was run for roughly 6 to 11 cycles. Unique molecular identifiers of 12 random nucleotides labeled each cDNA. MiXCR was run by TCRdb on the 5' RACE reads, yielding one entry per CDR3 protein. The repertoire consists of around 940,000 distinct CDR3 sequences, with approximately 50% occurring once and the leading ten covering 20% to 25%.

This receptor was identified in a woman aged 60-70 years in good health. The sequencing sample was made of blood. The V call is TRBV2, the J call TRBJ2-3; D not resolved. CDR3 amino acids: CASRKDRHTDTQYF. CDR3 bases: TGTGCCAGCCGGAAAGATAGACACACAGATACGCAGTATTTT.